Each of the 5 T cell receptor beta chains below was sequenced from the same sample in a study of CD8+ T cells in alopecia areata. As for treatment: oral pan-JAK inhibitor, 5-10 mg twice daily. Sequencing relied on a cDNA template that was reverse transcribed from extracted RNA. TCRdb's copy holds only in-frame clones and misses some; the assay was immunoSEQ multiplex PCR. The table has some 200,000 clones, nearly 60% seen once. The input for sequencing was CD4+ T cells sorted from blood, taken at week 24, from a patient treated with tofacitinib. The receptors shown here come from a human donor with alopecia areata.

The chain carries TRBV7-2 and TRBJ1-2, with D possibly being TRBD1 (6 bases). Germline V gene lookup returns CDR1 SGHTA and CDR2 FQGNSA. This CDR3 comprises 13 residues. Trimming pared 5 bases from V and 8 bases from J, leaving 15 bases between. CDR3 sequence (DNA): TGTGCCAGCAGCGAACGAACAGGGCACGGCTACACCTTC. This gives the protein CASSERTGHGYTF.

The J gene is TRBJ1-1, the V gene TRBV14, with D unclear. The CDR3 is made up of 12 amino acids. Germline values: CDR1 SGHDN, CDR2 FVKESK. V lost 4 bases, J lost 0 bases, and 3 bases lay in between. DNA of the CDR3: TGTGCCAGCAGCCGAGTGAACACTGAAGCTTTCTTT. Protein: CASSRVNTEAFF.

V and J are TRBV7-9 and TRBJ1-1; 7 positions agree with TRBD1. This CDR3 comprises 17 residues. After removal of 2 bases from V and 4 bases from J, the junction contained 13 bases not matched to a gene. Germline V gene lookup returns CDR1 SEHNR and CDR2 FQNEAQ (reference sequence). This CDR3 is CASSLLVGGGFSTEAFF. The CDR3 nucleotides are TGTGCCAGCAGCTTATTGGTAGGGGGCGGTTTCAGCACTGAAGCTTTCTTT.

The chain combines TRBV7-2 with TRBJ2-6; no clear D. V was clipped by 5 bases and J by 0 bases, with 5 bases between them. Looked up from germline, CDR1 is SGHTA and CDR2 is FQGNSA. The CDR3 is made up of 14 amino acids. Here the CDR3 DNA reads TGTGCCAGCAGCGTACCCTCTGGGGCCAACGTCCTGACTTTC. Protein sequence: CASSVPSGANVLTF.

The rearrangement joins TRBV14 to TRBJ2-5; D possibly corresponds to TRBD2 (5 bases). The CDR3 runs 13 residues. From germline, CDR1 is SGHDN and CDR2 FVKESK. V lost 4 bases and J lost 7, with 13 bases in between. DNA for the CDR3: TGTGCCAGCAGCCTAAGTTCCCGGGGGACCCAGTACTTC. Encoded protein: CASSLSSRGTQYF.